This T cell receptor (beta chain) was sequenced in a study of blood T cell repertoires in COVID-19. Study details: PBMCs, B-cell-depleted T cells, or T cells were the source of the cDNA or gDNA that made up the material.

Points on this clone: Other nucleotide sequences in the sample specify the same CDR3.

In the authors' methods: Reference gene primer amplification gave nucleated cell count estimates. Sequencing was performed with immunoSEQ multiplex PCR; in TCRdb, only in-frame clones are kept and a portion is missing. That table is the source of V, J and clone size, and D and trimming were worked out from the DNA. Among under 250,000 clones listed, approximately 78% were seen once. From germline, CDR1 is LGHNA and CDR2 YNFKEQ. The CDR3 contains 16 residues. V lost 0 bases and J lost 1; bases outside the gene matches: 1. The rearrangement uses TRBV4-2 and TRBJ2-1, with TRBD2 matching 9 bases. This clonotype was obtained from a woman in her thirties or forties with acute or convalescent COVID-19. Material: peripheral blood. CDR3 residues: CASSQDLAGSYNEQFF. CDR3 in DNA: TGTGCCAGCAGCCAAGACCTAGCGGGATCCTACAATGAGCAGTTCTTC.